This T cell receptor (beta chain) emerged from a study of blood T cell repertoires in COVID-19. In the study overall: Donors in the United States, Italy and Spain gave samples during acute or convalescent COVID-19. The cDNA or gDNA used as material had been derived from T cells, B-cell-depleted T cells, or PBMCs.

Study members were between 18 and 89 years old and lived in over 20 US regions. TCRdb keeps only in-frame clones here, not all; method: immunoSEQ multiplex PCR. The repertoire holds roughly 400,000 clones, with 90% as singletons. The germline V gene encodes CDR1 GTSNPN and CDR2 SVGIG (reference sequence). Trimming pared 5 bases from V and 0 bases from J, leaving 7 bases between. The CDR3 is made up of 12 amino acids. The J gene is TRBJ1-1, the V gene TRBV30; no clear D. The specimen was PBMCs or T cells enriched from blood (not recorded which). This receptor was obtained from a man younger than 30 who had recovered from COVID-19. The CDR3 sequence is CAWDTLNTEAFF. The DNA for the CDR3 is TGTGCCTGGGACACGCTGAACACTGAAGCTTTCTTT.